Listed here are 23 T cell receptor beta chains from one sample, sequenced in a study of CD8+CD57+ T cells in acquired aplastic anemia. All patients picked for sequencing had shown, by flow cytometry, an expansion of CD8+CD57+ cells. CDR3 and TCR beta VDJ profiling relied on genomic DNA as the template. From the reads, TCRdb called clonotypes with MiXCR, one entry per CDR3 protein. The sample lists 100,000 to 150,000 distinct CDR3 sequences, over 30% occurring once. The sequencing input was sorted CD4+, CD8+, or CD8+CD57+ T cells (not recorded which) from PBMCs. These TCRs come from a human donor with aplastic anemia.

The genes are TRBV28 and TRBJ2-1; possible D gene TRBD2, 5 bases. Trimming removed 5 bases at V and 0 bases at J, with 14 bases between. The length of the CDR3 is 16 residues. Germline V gene lookup returns CDR1 MDHEN and CDR2 SYDVKM. Here the CDR3 reads CASSPPSGNSYNEQFF. The CDR3 bases are TGTGCCAGCAGTCCCCCCAGCGGAAACTCCTACAATGAGCAGTTCTTC.

This rearrangement joins TRBV11-2 to TRBJ1-6; 9 nucleotides line up with TRBD1. CDR3 length equals 16 residues. The junction had 8 bases not matched to a gene; V was cut back by 5 bases and J by 6 bases. CDR1 and CDR2 (germline): SGHAT, FQNNGV. CDR3 loop: CASSPRLGQGNSPLHF. In DNA, the CDR3 is TGTGCCAGCAGCCCGAGACTGGGACAGGGTAATTCACCCCTCCACTTT.

This clonotype was found many times. The chain links TRBV7-2 to TRBJ2-1; D is undetermined. The V gene lost 4 bases and the J gene lost 3 bases, with 7 bases spanning the gap. Germline V gene sequence: CDR1 SGHTA, CDR2 FQGNSA. There are 13 residues in the CDR3. The CDR3 bases are TGTGCCAGCAGCTCCTGGGGCTACAATGAGCAGTTCTTC. Translating gives CASSSWGYNEQFF.

This clonotype was counted at least ten times. The rearrangement joins TRBV10-3 to TRBJ1-6, with 7 positions matching TRBD1. V gave up 3 bases and J gave up 7 bases; unmatched junction bases: 6. Germline CDR1 ENHRY, CDR2 SYGVKD. This CDR3 contains 15 residues. CDR3 region: CAISEETGENSPLHF. DNA for the CDR3: TGTGCCATCAGTGAAGAAACAGGGGAGAATTCACCCCTCCACTTT.

In the case of this clonotype: An end of the junction does not agree with germline; a read error may underlie this. J is TRBJ1-6 and V is TRBV20-1, with a tentative D call TRBD1 (5 bases). Germline loops: CDR1 DFQATT, CDR2 SNEGSKA (reference sequence). The CDR3 has 13 amino acids. CDR3 sequence reads: CSAAGTDNSPPHF. CDR3 nucleotides: TGCAGTGCTGCAGGGACGGATAATTCACCCCCCCACTTT.

Comments on this clonotype: This may stem from a read error, because a much larger clone lies one nucleotide away. The rearrangement links TRBV3-1 to TRBJ1-3; 7 nucleotides line up with TRBD1. CDR1 and CDR2 (germline): LGHDT, YNNKEL (reference sequence). The CDR3 length is 13 residues. Trimming took 4 bases from V and 7 from J; bases not matched to a gene: 4. CDR3 amino acids: CASSRIQGNTIYF. Written as DNA, the CDR3 is TGTGCCAGCAGCCGGATACAGGGGAACACCATATATTTT.

The gene calls are TRBV7-3 and TRBJ1-4; no clear D. The CDR3 covers 15 residues. The germline V gene has CDR1 SGHTA and CDR2 FQGTGA. Trimming took 5 bases from V and 1 from J, leaving 11 bases between them. Written as DNA, the CDR3 is TGTGCCAGCAGCGTGGGTGGGAAAACTAATGAAAAACTGTTTTTT. It translates to CASSVGGKTNEKLFF.

This clonotype occurred a few times. A much larger clone is a single base away; this may be a read error. V is TRBV28 and J is TRBJ1-1, with TRBD1 as a possible D gene (5 bases). Per germline, CDR1 MDHEN and CDR2 SYDVKM. The CDR3 covers 10 residues. V was cut by 6 bases and J by 6 bases, with 5 bases left in between. CDR3 protein: CASRGPEAFF. CDR3 DNA sequence: TGTGCCAGCAGGGGACCTGAAGCTTTCTTT.

This clonotype was seen at least ten times. The genes are TRBV9 and TRBJ2-3, with a weak D call TRBD2 (6 bases). The germline V gene encodes CDR1 SGDLS and CDR2 YYNGEE. The CDR3 totals 17 residues. Trimming took off 3 bases at V and 2 bases at J, with 19 bases between the two ends. CDR3 nucleotide sequence: TGTGCCAGCAGCGGGGGCGGAGGGCTTGGGCTCACAGATACGCAGTATTTT. Translation: CASSGGGGLGLTDTQYF.

This clonotype was seen a single time. The V and J genes are TRBV19 and TRBJ2-3; D remains ambiguous. This CDR3 is built from 15 residues. Trimming took off 1 base at V and 5 bases at J, with 13 bases between the two ends. CDR1 and CDR2 (germline): LNHDA, SQIVND (reference sequence). CDR3 loop: CASSIASSVEDTQYF. CDR3 in DNA: TGTGCCAGTAGTATAGCCAGCAGCGTAGAAGATACGCAGTATTTT.

This clonotype was counted many times. An end of the junction does not agree with germline; a read error may underlie this. The CDR3 protein is CASSLGPRTGHGVGASNQPQHF. The CDR3 DNA sequence: TGTGCCAGCAGCCTAGGACCCAGGACAGGTCACGGAGTAGGCGCTAGCAATCAGCCCCAGCATTTT. The V gene is TRBV13, the J gene TRBJ1-5; TRBD1 matches 7 bases. The CDR3 runs 22 residues. Germline V gene lookup returns CDR1 PRHDT and CDR2 FYEKMQ (reference sequence).

On this clonotype itself: A single base separates this from a much larger clone, so it may be a read error. The gene calls are TRBV6-1 and TRBJ2-1; 7 bases line up with TRBD1. CDR1 and CDR2 from the germline V gene are MNHNS and SASEGT. This CDR3 has 16 amino acids. Written as DNA, the CDR3 is TGTGCCAGCAGTGGACAGGGAAAGAGCTCCTACACTGAGCAGTTCTTC. The encoded protein is CASSGQGKSSYTEQFF.

This clonotype occurred a few times. The rearrangement joins TRBV5-6 to TRBJ1-1; weak D call: TRBD1 (5 bases). CDR1 is SGHDT, CDR2 YYEEEE, per germline. The CDR3 has 19 amino acids. With 0 bases removed from V and 1 base from J, the gap between germline ends came to 22 bases. This chain's CDR3 is CASSLEGIGTAWRNTEAFF. CDR3 DNA sequence: TGTGCCAGCAGCTTGGAGGGGATAGGGACTGCGTGGAGGAACACTGAAGCTTTCTTT.

There are many counts of this clonotype. The CDR3 here is CASRRGAHDDTEAFF. CDR3 nucleotide sequence: TGTGCCAGCAGGAGGGGGGCGCATGACGACACTGAAGCTTTCTTT. This rearrangement joins TRBV7-9 to TRBJ1-1, with a tentative D call TRBD1 (6 bases). Trimming took 6 bases from V and 3 from J, leaving 17 bases between them. The CDR3 totals 15 residues. In germline, CDR1 is SEHNR, CDR2 FQNEAQ (reference sequence).

This clonotype appeared many times. The rearrangement uses TRBV4-3 and TRBJ2-2; D is unresolved. Between the trimmed V and J ends, which lost 4 bases and 1 base, there was a span of 10 bases. CDR3 length: 15 amino acids. Germline V gene data show CDR1 as LGHNA and CDR2 as YSLEER. Written as DNA, the CDR3 is TGCGCCAGCAGCCGGACGGATATGAACACCGGGGAGCTGTTTTTT. This gives the protein CASSRTDMNTGELFF.

This clonotype was picked up many times. The rearrangement links TRBV11-2 to TRBJ2-3; D may match TRBD1 or TRBD2 (6 bases each). There are 16 residues in the CDR3. The germline V gene has CDR1 SGHAT and CDR2 FQNNGV. With 5 bases removed from V and 2 bases from J, the gap between germline ends came to 17 bases. This CDR3 reads CASSQGPGLPTDTQYF. Here the CDR3 DNA reads TGTGCCAGCAGCCAGGGGCCGGGACTCCCCACAGATACGCAGTATTTT.

V and J are TRBV12-3 or TRBV12-4 and TRBJ1-5; TRBD1 is a possible D gene (6 bases). V was clipped by 3 bases and J by 12 bases, with 18 bases between them. This CDR3 has 14 residues. In DNA, the CDR3 is TGTGCCAGCAGTTTCAACAGGGCTACAAGGCTCCAGCATTTT. It translates to CASSFNRATRLQHF.

As regards this clonotype: One base away lies a much larger clone, so this may be a sequencing read error. This rearrangement joins TRBV20-1 to TRBJ2-2; 7 nucleotides agree with TRBD1. Losses at the gene ends were 4 bases for V and 3 bases for J; bases not matched to a gene: 5. Germline loops: CDR1 DFQATT, CDR2 SNEGSKA (reference sequence). The CDR3 totals 14 residues. CDR3 in DNA: TGCAGTGCTACAGCAGGGGGTTACACCGGGGAGCTGTTTTTT. Translation gives CSATAGGYTGELFF.

Many counts were recorded for this clonotype. The rearrangement links TRBV20-1 to TRBJ2-3; D is possibly TRBD2 (5 bases). This CDR3 comprises 14 residues. V was shortened by 3 bases and J by 2 bases, with 12 bases between the two germline ends. The V gene's germline CDR1 is DFQATT and CDR2 SNEGSKA (reference sequence). The CDR3 bases are TGCAGTGCTAGGGACTCCTCGTCCACAGATACGCAGTATTTT. Residues: CSARDSSSTDTQYF.

This clonotype was seen ten or more times. The chain combines TRBV7-9 with TRBJ2-7, with TRBD2 identical over 9 bases. V trimming: 5 bases; J trimming: 2 bases; junction bases outside the gene matches: 7. CDR1 and CDR2 (germline): SEHNR, FQNEAQ (reference sequence). The CDR3 is 15 amino acids. The CDR3 here is CASSPSGGTTYEQYF. The CDR3 nucleotides read TGTGCCAGCAGCCCAAGCGGGGGGACAACCTACGAGCAGTACTTC.

This clonotype was recorded at least ten times. The rearrangement uses TRBV5-8 and TRBJ2-3, with 13 positions matching TRBD2. Looked up from germline, CDR1 is SGHTS and CDR2 is YDEGEE. The CDR3 has 16 amino acids. With V trimmed by 3 bases and J by 5 bases, 6 bases remained unmatched. The CDR3 sequence: CASSYGLAGVGDTQYF. The CDR3 nucleotides read TGTGCCAGCAGCTACGGACTAGCGGGAGTGGGAGATACGCAGTATTTT.

This clonotype was detected ten times or more. The J gene is TRBJ2-3, the V gene TRBV20-1; maybe TRBD2 (5 bases). Trimming pared 7 bases from V and 0 bases from J, leaving 11 bases between. This CDR3 contains 13 residues. Germline values: CDR1 DFQATT, CDR2 SNEGSKA (reference sequence). The CDR3 protein is CSGTSESTDTQYF. In nucleotides, the CDR3 is TGCAGTGGGACTTCGGAGAGCACAGATACGCAGTATTTT.

V and J are TRBV12-5 and TRBJ2-3; D is undetermined. The CDR3 length is 14 residues. The V end lost 1 base, the J end lost 3 bases, and 8 bases lay between the germline ends. CDR1 LGHNT and CDR2 FRNRAP come from the germline V gene. The CDR3 loop is CASGLDRVTDTQYF. In nucleotides, the CDR3 is TGTGCTAGTGGTTTGGACAGAGTAACAGATACGCAGTATTTT.